The 7 T cell receptor beta chains presented below share a single source sample, sequenced in a study of cytomegalovirus exposure and HLA in healthy donors. The PCR made use of 60 Vbeta and 13 Jbeta primers. The assay was immunoSEQ multiplex PCR, and TCRdb's table has in-frame clones only and misses some. This sample has some 100,000 clones, with around 80% found just once. The sample taken for sequencing was PBMCs. Source of these receptors: a female donor in good health and CMV-seropositive.

This clone has only one observation. This sequence joins TRBV6-5 and TRBJ2-1; the match to TRBD1 covers 7 bases. The CDR3 consists of 13 residues. Per the germline V gene, CDR1 is MNHEY and CDR2 is SVGAGI. V dropped 5 bases and J dropped 5; count of bases not matched to a gene: 3. The CDR3 sequence: CASSPDRDNEQFF. The CDR3 bases are TGTGCCAGCAGTCCCGACAGGGACAATGAGCAGTTCTTC.

The chain recombines TRBV7-2 with TRBJ2-1; no clear D gene. Trimming stripped 3 bases from V and 8 bases from J, with 8 bases between. The CDR3 length is 12 residues. The germline V gene encodes CDR1 SGHTA and CDR2 FQGNSA. In nucleotides, the CDR3 is TGTGCCAGCAGCTTGCACCGGGATGAGCAGTTCTTC. The encoded protein is CASSLHRDEQFF.

This clone has more than one count but fewer than ten. The chain recombines TRBV5-4 with TRBJ2-7, with 8 bases matching TRBD2. The CDR3 has 14 residues. V lost 0 bases to trimming and J lost 2 bases; unmatched junction nucleotides: 1. Germline values: CDR1 SGHNT, CDR2 YYREEE (reference sequence). The CDR3 reads CASSLGGGPYEQYF. CDR3 nucleotides: TGTGCCAGCAGCTTGGGCGGGGGGCCCTACGAGCAGTACTTC. Using reference TRBV5-4 and TRBJ2-7 for the parts outside the CDR3, the full variable domain is ETGVTQSPTHLIKTRGQQVTLRCSSQSGHNTVSWYQQALGQGPQFIFQYYREEENGRGNFPPRFSGLQFPNYSSELNVNALELDDSALYLCASSLGGGPYEQYFGPGTRLTVT.

The chain combines TRBV7-9 with TRBJ1-2; D is undetermined. Per germline, CDR1 SEHNR and CDR2 FQNEAQ (reference sequence). The V gene lost 0 bases and the J gene lost 3 bases, with 5 bases spanning the gap. This CDR3 has 13 residues. CDR3 DNA sequence: TGTGCCAGCAGCTTAGCGGCGGACTATGGCTACACCTTC. This codes for CASSLAADYGYTF.

V gene TRBV19 combines with J gene TRBJ1-6, with a weak D call TRBD1 (6 bases). The CDR3 totals 13 residues. V was pared by 3 bases and J by 10 bases, with 10 bases between. From germline, CDR1 is LNHDA and CDR2 SQIVND (reference sequence). The CDR3 DNA sequence: TGTGCCAGTAGTATCCGGACAGACTCACCCCTCCACTTT. It yields the protein CASSIRTDSPLHF.

The CDR3 DNA follows: TGTGCCAGCAGTACCGGCGGGAGCTCCTACAATGAGCAGTTCTTC. Its protein is CASSTGGSSYNEQFF. This chain connects TRBV6-4 to TRBJ2-1; TRBD2 matches 7 bases. Germline lookup yields CDR1 MRHNA and CDR2 SNTAGT. The CDR3 extends over 15 amino acids. After removal of 5 bases from V and 0 bases from J, the junction contained 4 bases not matched to a gene.

The table lists this clone with a few counts. V and J are TRBV18 and TRBJ1-1, with a possible D match to TRBD1 (6 bases). This CDR3 contains 13 residues. CDR1 KGHSH and CDR2 LQKENI come from the germline V gene. The V end lost 5 bases, the J end lost 8 bases, and 15 bases lay between the germline ends. CDR3 in DNA: TGTGCCAGCTCAGACAGGACTGGGGTGGAAGCTTTCTTT. It specifies CASSDRTGVEAFF.